This T cell receptor (beta chain) was identified during a study of T cell responses to AZD1222 COVID-19 vaccine. Points from the study as a whole: Unmutated variant regions reportedly attract nearly half of all spike-specific TCRs. The breadth and depth of Spike-specific TCRs increased once two AZD1222 doses had been given. The donors showed a predominance of white British ancestry and of females, with possible underestimation of clonal diversity.

The assay was immunoSEQ multiplex PCR, and TCRdb's table has in-frame clones only and misses some. The sample consists of 150,000 to 200,000 clones, about 90% of them appearing once. Of note for this clone: Its antigen is undetermined.

The V and J ends lost 2 bases and 8 bases, in that order; junction bases with no gene match: 4. The germline V gene encodes CDR1 SGHDN and CDR2 FVKESK. The CDR3 spans 15 residues. The sequencing used peripheral blood, collected on day 0 of MenACWY control vaccination. The source of this sequence is an adult in good health. The chain couples TRBV14 to TRBJ2-1; 12 bases are shared with TRBD2. This chain's CDR3 is CASSQLAGGIYEQFF. The CDR3 DNA is TGTGCCAGCAGCCAACTAGCGGGGGGGATCTATGAGCAGTTCTTC.